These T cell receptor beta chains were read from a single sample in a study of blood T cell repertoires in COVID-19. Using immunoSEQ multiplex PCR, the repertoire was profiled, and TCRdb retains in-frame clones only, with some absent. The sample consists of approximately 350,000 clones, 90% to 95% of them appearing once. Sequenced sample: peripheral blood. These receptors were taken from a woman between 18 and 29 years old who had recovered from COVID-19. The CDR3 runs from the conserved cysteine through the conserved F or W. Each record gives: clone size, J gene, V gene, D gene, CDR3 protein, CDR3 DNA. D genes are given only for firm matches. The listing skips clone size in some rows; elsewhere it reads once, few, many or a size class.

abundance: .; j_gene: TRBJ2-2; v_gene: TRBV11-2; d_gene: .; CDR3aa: CASSPIAGTPTGELFF; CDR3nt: TGTGCCAGCAGCCCGATCGCCGGGACTCCCACCGGGGAGCTGTTTTTT
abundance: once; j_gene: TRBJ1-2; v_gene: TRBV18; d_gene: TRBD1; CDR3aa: CASSPTLMTGEQYGYTF; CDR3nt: TGTGCCAGCTCACCAACCTTAATGACAGGGGAGCAGTATGGCTACACCTTC
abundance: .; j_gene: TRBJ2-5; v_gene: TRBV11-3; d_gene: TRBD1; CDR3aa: CASSKGQPYQETQYF; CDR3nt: TGTGCCAGCAGCAAGGGACAGCCGTACCAAGAGACCCAGTACTTC
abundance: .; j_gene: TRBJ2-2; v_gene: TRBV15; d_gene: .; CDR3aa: CATSRDLGYTGELFF; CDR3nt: TGTGCCACCAGCAGAGATCTCGGGTACACCGGGGAGCTGTTTTTT
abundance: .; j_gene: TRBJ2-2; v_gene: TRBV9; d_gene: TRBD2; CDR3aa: CASSAILAGHTGELFF; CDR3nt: TGTGCCAGCAGCGCCATACTAGCGGGACACACCGGGGAGCTGTTTTTT
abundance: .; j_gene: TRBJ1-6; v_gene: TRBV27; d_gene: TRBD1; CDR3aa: CASRKNLGQGNSPLHF; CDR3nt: TGTGCCAGCAGGAAAAACCTTGGACAGGGGAATTCACCCCTCCACTTT
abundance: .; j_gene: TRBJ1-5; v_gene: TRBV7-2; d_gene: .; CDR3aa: CASSLEVFGEHNQPQHF; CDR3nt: TGTGCCAGCAGCTTAGAGGTTTTCGGGGAGCACAATCAGCCCCAGCATTTT
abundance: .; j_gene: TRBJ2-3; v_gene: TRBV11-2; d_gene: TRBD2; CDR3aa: CASSPDRTSLAQYF; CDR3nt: TGTGCCAGCAGCCCAGATAGGACTAGCCTGGCGCAGTATTTT
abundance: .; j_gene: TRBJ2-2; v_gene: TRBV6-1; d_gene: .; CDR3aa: CASSEWGQVNTGELFF; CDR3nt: TGTGCCAGCAGTGAATGGGGGCAGGTGAACACCGGGGAGCTGTTTTTT
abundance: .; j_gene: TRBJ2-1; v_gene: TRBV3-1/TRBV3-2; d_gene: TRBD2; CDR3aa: CASSQTPSGSSYNEQFF; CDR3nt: TGTGCCAGCAGCCAAACTCCTAGCGGGAGCTCCTACAATGAGCAGTTCTTC
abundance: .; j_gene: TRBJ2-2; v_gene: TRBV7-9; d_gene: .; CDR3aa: CASSLVGGPSNTGELFF; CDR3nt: TGTGCCAGCAGCTTAGTTGGAGGGCCATCGAACACCGGGGAGCTGTTTTTT
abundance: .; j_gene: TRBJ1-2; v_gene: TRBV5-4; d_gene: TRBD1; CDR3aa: CASSLQGADYGYTF; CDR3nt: TGTGCCAGCAGCTTACAGGGGGCTGACTATGGCTACACCTTC
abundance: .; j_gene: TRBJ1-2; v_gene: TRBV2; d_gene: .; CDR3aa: CASSASGVFNYGYTF; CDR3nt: TGTGCCAGCAGTGCCTCAGGGGTTTTTAACTATGGCTACACCTTC